Shown below are 4 T cell receptor beta chains from a single sample sequenced in a study of technical replicates of blood from a handful of donors. Some clones are missing from TCRdb's copy, which holds only in-frame ones; the method was immunoSEQ multiplex PCR. Found here are about 79,000 clones, approximately 94% of them singletons; the top ten hold over 0.25%. Specimen: T cells isolated from PBMCs. These receptors came from a human donor in good health.

J is TRBJ2-7 and V is TRBV5-1; TRBD2 is a possible D gene (6 bases). The germline V gene encodes CDR1 SGHRS and CDR2 YFSETQ. V lost 5 bases and J lost 3, with 9 bases in between. The CDR3 extends over 12 amino acids. The CDR3 loop is CASSGTHYEQYF. In nucleotides, the CDR3 is TGCGCCAGCAGTGGGACTCACTACGAGCAGTACTTC.

The chain combines TRBV5-6 with TRBJ2-1; D is unresolved. The CDR3 is 12 residues long. Trimming pared 4 bases from V and 5 bases from J, leaving 7 bases between. Germline CDR1 is SGHDT and CDR2 is YYEEEE. The CDR3 loop is CASSTVDNEQFF. CDR3 nucleotides: TGTGCCAGCAGCACGGTAGACAATGAGCAGTTCTTC.

V usage is TRBV7-9 and J usage is TRBJ2-7; 13 bases line up with TRBD2. This CDR3 has 14 amino acids. Looked up from germline, CDR1 is SEHNR and CDR2 is FQNEAQ (reference sequence). V trimming: 7 bases; J trimming: 4 bases; junction bases outside the gene matches: 4. CDR3 sequence: CASTATSGRYEQYF. CDR3 nucleotides: TGTGCCAGCACCGCGACTAGCGGGAGGTACGAGCAGTACTTC.

The V gene is TRBV4-2, the J gene TRBJ2-1; D gene uncertain. Trimming shortened V by 4 bases and J by 3 bases, and 16 bases separated the two germline ends. Germline assignment: CDR1 LGHNA and CDR2 YNFKEQ. This CDR3 comprises 16 residues. The CDR3 region is CASSPEAQVGYNEQFF. DNA of the CDR3: TGTGCCAGCAGCCCAGAAGCTCAGGTGGGCTACAATGAGCAGTTCTTC.